This T cell receptor beta chain came from a study of naive and memory T cell subsets. The beta constant-region primer was an equimolar mix of two oligonucleotides covering TRBC1 and TRBC2. One entry per CDR3 protein, called by TCRdb with MiXCR from the UMI-ligation and nested PCR reads. The repertoire includes approximately 140,000 distinct CDR3 sequences, about 15% of them detected once, and about 0.13% sits in the top ten. Study results and caveats: Gini index rose across naive, CM, EM and EMRA in CD4 and CD8.

The CDR3 contains 16 residues. V lost 6 bases to trimming and J lost 5 bases; unmatched junction nucleotides: 12. Per the germline V gene, CDR1 is MNHNY and CDR2 is SVGAGI (reference sequence). A few counts support this clonotype. Antigen: not known. The source is a human donor in good health. The sequenced sample was naive CD4+ T cells from blood. The rearrangement joins TRBV6-6 to TRBJ2-5, with TRBD1 matching over 10 bases. CDR3 nucleotides: TGTGCCAGCAGCGCCGACCGGGACAGGGGTGGGGAGACCCAGTACTTC. This sequence encodes CASSADRDRGGETQYF.